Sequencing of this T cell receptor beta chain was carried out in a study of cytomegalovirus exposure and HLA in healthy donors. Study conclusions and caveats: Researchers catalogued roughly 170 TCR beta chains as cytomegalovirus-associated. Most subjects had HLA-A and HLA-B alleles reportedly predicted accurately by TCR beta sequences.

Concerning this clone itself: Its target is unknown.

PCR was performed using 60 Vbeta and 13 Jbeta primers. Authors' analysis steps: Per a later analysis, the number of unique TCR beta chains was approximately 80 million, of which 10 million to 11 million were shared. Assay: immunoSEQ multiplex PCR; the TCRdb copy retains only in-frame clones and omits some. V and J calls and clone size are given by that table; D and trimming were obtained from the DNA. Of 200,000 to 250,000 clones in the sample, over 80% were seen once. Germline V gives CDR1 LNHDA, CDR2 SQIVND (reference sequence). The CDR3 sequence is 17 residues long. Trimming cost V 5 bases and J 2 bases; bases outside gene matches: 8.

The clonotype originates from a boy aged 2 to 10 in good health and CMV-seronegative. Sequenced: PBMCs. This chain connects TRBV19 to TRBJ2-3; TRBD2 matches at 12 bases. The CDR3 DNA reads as TGTGCCAGTAGTCAAGGGACTAGCGGGCTACACACAGATACGCAGTATTTT. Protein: CASSQGTSGLHTDTQYF.